One and the same sample provided the 27 T cell receptor beta chains below, sequenced in a study of OX40 agonist ivuxolimab in advanced cancers. Using immunoSEQ multiplex PCR, the repertoire was profiled, and TCRdb retains in-frame clones only, with some absent. The sample holds around 84,000 clones, 94% seen once. The sample in question was CD4+ or CD8+ T cells sorted from blood, obtained in a trial of the OX40 agonist ivuxolimab. These receptors all stem from an adult with an advanced solid tumor such as melanoma, head and neck, liver or kidney cancer.

The chain employs TRBV9 and TRBJ2-3, with 7 bases fitting TRBD1. The trim removed 4 bases at V and 0 bases at J, leaving 2 bases unmatched. Per the germline V gene, CDR1 is SGDLS and CDR2 is YYNGEE. This CDR3 comprises 14 residues. The CDR3 coding sequence is TGTGCCAGCAGCTGGACAGGTAGCACAGATACGCAGTATTTT. Translation: CASSWTGSTDTQYF.

This chain uses TRBV7-3 with TRBJ1-5; the match to TRBD1 covers 9 bases. Germline lookup yields CDR1 SGHTA and CDR2 FQGTGA. The CDR3 consists of 15 residues. V lost 5 bases and J lost 4; bases outside the gene matches: 6. The CDR3 coding sequence is TGTGCCAGCAGCCCACGAGGACAGGGGAATCAGCCCCAGCATTTT. Translation: CASSPRGQGNQPQHF.

This chain uses TRBV25-1 with TRBJ1-1; maybe TRBD1 (5 bases). CDR3 length: 12 amino acids. With 7 bases removed from V and 11 bases from J, the gap between germline ends came to 17 bases. Germline assignment: CDR1 MGHDK and CDR2 SYGVNS. The CDR3 loop reads CASTIDSVTAFF. DNA for the CDR3: TGTGCCAGCACCATCGACAGCGTGACCGCTTTCTTT.

The chain carries TRBV30 and TRBJ1-5; tentative D call: TRBD1 (5 bases). CDR1 is GTSNPN, CDR2 SVGIG, per germline (reference sequence). The CDR3 loop spans 11 amino acids. V gave up 4 bases and J gave up 11 bases, with 12 bases separating them. The DNA for the CDR3 is TGTGCCTGGAAGAAGCCGGGGGCCCAGCATTTT. Its translation is CAWKKPGAQHF.

The chain has TRBV4-3 and TRBJ2-7; 12 nucleotides match TRBD2. This CDR3 is 18 amino acids long. Looked up from germline, CDR1 is LGHNA and CDR2 is YSLEER. The ends lost 5 bases at V and 5 bases at J; junction bases unmatched: 16. In DNA form, the CDR3 reads TGCGCCAGCAGCTTTCGGACTAGCGGGAAGATCAACCAGAACGAGCAGTACTTC. Amino acids: CASSFRTSGKINQNEQYF.

This clone was counted a single time. The chain employs TRBV30 and TRBJ2-7; no definite D call. V gave up 6 bases and J gave up 1 base, with 16 bases separating them. Germline V gives CDR1 GTSNPN, CDR2 SVGIG (reference sequence). This CDR3 spans 14 amino acids. The CDR3 region has the DNA TGTGCCTGCCAACGCCGGGCCTCATCCTACGAGCAGTACTTC. The encoded protein is CACQRRASSYEQYF.

This chain joins TRBV9 and TRBJ1-2; 8 nucleotides align to TRBD1. V shed 4 bases and J 1 base; nucleotides not matched to a gene: 12. The germline V gene has CDR1 SGDLS and CDR2 YYNGEE. CDR3 size: 17 residues. The CDR3 DNA follows: TGTGCCAGCAGCTCCGCGGCCGGGGACAGGCTTAACTATGGCTACACCTTC. This codes for CASSSAAGDRLNYGYTF.

The table lists this clone with a count of one. The chain combines TRBV4-2 with TRBJ2-1; D is possibly TRBD1 or TRBD2 (5 bases each). Trimming left V 2 bases short and J 4 bases short, with 12 bases between. CDR1 is LGHNA and CDR2 is YNFKEQ in the germline V gene. This CDR3 is built from 15 residues. CDR3 protein: CASSQYSGAYNEQFF. CDR3 coding DNA: TGTGCCAGCAGCCAATATTCCGGGGCGTACAATGAGCAGTTCTTC.

This chain links TRBV9 with TRBJ2-5; TRBD2 is a possible D gene (6 bases). The germline V gene has CDR1 SGDLS and CDR2 YYNGEE. The germline V and J ends were trimmed by 0 bases and 5 bases, with 11 bases remaining between them. This CDR3 comprises 14 residues. The CDR3 reads CASSVGGVGETQYF. CDR3 DNA: TGTGCCAGCAGCGTAGGGGGGGTAGGTGAGACCCAGTACTTC. Together with reference TRBV9 and TRBJ2-5, the CDR3 gives the full variable domain: DSGVTQTPKHLITATGQRVTLRCSPRSGDLSVYWYQQSLDQGLQFLIQYYNGEERAKGNILERFSAQQFPDLHSELNLSSLELGDSALYFCASSVGGVGETQYFGPGTRLLVL.

The genes are TRBV23-1 and TRBJ2-1; perhaps TRBD2 as D (5 bases). TRBV23-1 is an ORF, with its function uncertain. Trimming stripped 1 base from V and 0 bases from J, with 10 bases between. The CDR3 has 16 residues. The CDR3 DNA reads as TGCGCCAGCAGTCAATGGACTGTAAGCTCCTACAATGAGCAGTTCTTC. Translating gives CASSQWTVSSYNEQFF.

V and J are TRBV27 and TRBJ1-5; no clear D. The CDR3 runs 13 residues. V lost 0 bases and J 8 bases, leaving 8 bases between the germline ends. Germline values: CDR1 MNHEY, CDR2 SMNVEV (reference sequence). In DNA form, the CDR3 reads TGTGCCAGCAGTTTATCGGGAATCAAGCCCCAGCATTTT. Translating gives CASSLSGIKPQHF.

In DNA, the CDR3 is TGTGCCAGCACCTGGGTTTTGAACACTGAAGCTTTCTTT. It encodes CASTWVLNTEAFF. This chain uses TRBV28 with TRBJ1-1; no definite D call. Trimming removed 7 bases at V and 0 bases at J, with 9 bases between. The CDR3 is 13 amino acids. Germline V gene sequence: CDR1 MDHEN, CDR2 SYDVKM.

The chain has TRBV7-9 and TRBJ1-5; D unclear. This CDR3 is built from 15 residues. CDR1 and CDR2 from the germline V gene are SEHNR and FQNEAQ (reference sequence). The germline V and J ends were trimmed by 0 bases and 8 bases, with 14 bases remaining between them. The CDR3 loop is CASSLAGRYDEPQHF. The CDR3 nucleotides are TGTGCCAGCAGCTTAGCCGGAAGGTACGACGAGCCCCAGCATTTT.

The V gene is TRBV28, the J gene TRBJ2-7; D is possibly TRBD2 (6 bases). There are 15 residues in the CDR3. V was clipped by 3 bases and J by 2 bases, with 14 bases between them. In germline, CDR1 is MDHEN, CDR2 SYDVKM. The CDR3: CASSLGTHDAYEQYF. The CDR3 DNA reads as TGTGCCAGCAGTTTGGGGACTCATGATGCCTACGAGCAGTACTTC.

This chain links TRBV4-3 with TRBJ1-1; 9 positions agree with TRBD1. The CDR3 spans 15 residues. V shed 2 bases and J 4 bases; nucleotides not matched to a gene: 5. The germline gives CDR1 LGHNA, CDR2 YSLEER. CDR3 in DNA: TGCGCCAGCAGCCAACACACAGGGGGCTTCACTGAAGCTTTCTTT. Protein sequence: CASSQHTGGFTEAFF.

The gene calls are TRBV6-5 and TRBJ2-5; D remains ambiguous. Trimming cost V 0 bases and J 10 bases, with 18 bases left between them. Germline assignment: CDR1 MNHEY and CDR2 SVGAGI. CDR3 length: 15 amino acids. The CDR3 region is CASSYSTVPGHDQYF. The CDR3 region has the DNA TGTGCCAGCAGTTACTCGACGGTACCTGGTCATGACCAGTACTTC.

The gene calls are TRBV11-2 and TRBJ2-7, with a tentative D call TRBD1 (6 bases). Trimming shortened V by 4 bases and J by 1 base, and 11 bases separated the two germline ends. This CDR3 comprises 14 residues. Germline V gene lookup returns CDR1 SGHAT and CDR2 FQNNGV. CDR3: CASSSGTLSYEQYF. CDR3 sequence (DNA): TGTGCCAGCAGCTCCGGGACACTTTCCTACGAGCAGTACTTC.

DNA of the CDR3: TGTGCCAGCAGTTACACTAGCGGGAACGATGAGCAGTTCTTC. Its translation is CASSYTSGNDEQFF. The chain joins TRBV27 to TRBJ2-1; TRBD2 agrees at 10 bases. J gave up 8 bases and V 4 bases, and 5 bases lay outside the gene matches. The CDR3 runs to 14 residues. Germline-derived CDR1 and CDR2 are MNHEY and SMNVEV (reference sequence).

The V and J genes are TRBV5-1 and TRBJ1-2; 10 nucleotides line up with TRBD1. V lost 4 bases, J lost 7 bases, and 4 bases stayed unmatched. Germline V gives CDR1 SGHRS, CDR2 YFSETQ. The CDR3 runs 13 residues. CDR3 protein: CASSPGTGAGYTF. CDR3 in DNA: TGCGCCAGCAGCCCGGGGACAGGGGCTGGCTACACCTTC.

The chain couples TRBV9 to TRBJ2-7, with 10 bases matching TRBD2. CDR3 length: 14 amino acids. Unmatched junction bases numbered 2, after V lost 3 bases and J lost 2 bases. Germline CDR1 reads SGDLS; CDR2 reads YYNGEE. CDR3: CASSEAGGAYEQYF. Here the CDR3 DNA reads TGTGCCAGCAGCGAAGCGGGAGGGGCCTACGAGCAGTACTTC. Based on the CDR3 plus reference TRBV9 and TRBJ2-7, the full variable domain is DSGVTQTPKHLITATGQRVTLRCSPRSGDLSVYWYQQSLDQGLQFLIQYYNGEERAKGNILERFSAQQFPDLHSELNLSSLELGDSALYFCASSEAGGAYEQYFGPGTRLTVT.

The rearrangement joins TRBV28 to TRBJ2-7; 12 bases map to TRBD2. V shed 3 bases, J shed 1 base, and the junction held 7 bases outside the gene matches. The CDR3 covers 17 residues. Germline values: CDR1 MDHEN, CDR2 SYDVKM. For the CDR3, the DNA is TGTGCCAGCAGTTTGTCTAGCGGGAGGGACCTATCCTACGAGCAGTACTTC. Translating gives CASSLSSGRDLSYEQYF.

J is TRBJ2-1 and V is TRBV11-2; 9 bases match TRBD1. The CDR3 totals 15 residues. CDR1 and CDR2 (germline): SGHAT, FQNNGV. Losses at the gene ends were 7 bases for V and 4 bases for J; bases not matched to a gene: 8. CDR3 region: CASIPDRGLYNEQFF. CDR3 coding DNA: TGTGCCAGCATCCCGGACAGGGGACTTTACAATGAGCAGTTCTTC.

This clone was counted a single time. The chain uses TRBV9 and TRBJ2-2; D is possibly TRBD2 (6 bases). The CDR3 has 14 amino acids. Trimming pared 4 bases from V and 2 bases from J, leaving 9 bases between. The V gene's germline CDR1 is SGDLS and CDR2 YYNGEE. CDR3 in amino acids: CASSPGLNTGELFF. In nucleotides, the CDR3 is TGTGCCAGCAGCCCGGGACTTAACACCGGGGAGCTGTTTTTT.

This clone was detected only once. The CDR3 DNA reads TGTGCCAGCAGTTTGAGCGGGAATCCCTACAATGAGCAGTTCTTC. It translates to CASSLSGNPYNEQFF. The chain joins TRBV28 to TRBJ2-1; 7 nucleotides align to TRBD2. Germline values: CDR1 MDHEN, CDR2 SYDVKM. The CDR3 is 15 amino acids. J was trimmed by 2 bases and V by 3 bases; bases with no gene match: 4.

The V gene is TRBV15, the J gene TRBJ1-2; the match to TRBD1 covers 11 bases. Trimming at V came to 5 bases and at J to 4 bases, leaving 18 bases not matched to a gene. The CDR3 extends over 19 amino acids. Germline V lookup: CDR1 LNHNV, CDR2 YYDKDF (reference sequence). The CDR3 loop is CATSGPRGQGVLFGYGYTF. The CDR3 DNA reads as TGTGCCACCAGCGGGCCCAGGGGACAGGGGGTTTTATTTGGCTATGGCTACACCTTC.

The chain couples TRBV5-3 to TRBJ2-3; D remains ambiguous. TRBV5-3 is noted as an ORF with a role that remains uncertain. The CDR3 contains 10 residues. The V end was cut by 2 bases, the J end by 10 bases, with 5 bases between. CDR3 residues: CARSLGSQYF. CDR3 nucleotide sequence: TGTGCCAGAAGCTTAGGTTCGCAGTATTTT.

The chain links TRBV27 to TRBJ1-1; TRBD1 matches 7 bases. The CDR3 runs to 12 residues. The V gene end was trimmed by 6 bases and the J gene end by 5 bases; junction bases not matched to a gene: 3. From germline, CDR1 is MNHEY and CDR2 SMNVEV (reference sequence). CDR3 DNA: TGTGCCAGCAGCACAGGGGAAACTGAAGCTTTCTTT. Encoded protein: CASSTGETEAFF.